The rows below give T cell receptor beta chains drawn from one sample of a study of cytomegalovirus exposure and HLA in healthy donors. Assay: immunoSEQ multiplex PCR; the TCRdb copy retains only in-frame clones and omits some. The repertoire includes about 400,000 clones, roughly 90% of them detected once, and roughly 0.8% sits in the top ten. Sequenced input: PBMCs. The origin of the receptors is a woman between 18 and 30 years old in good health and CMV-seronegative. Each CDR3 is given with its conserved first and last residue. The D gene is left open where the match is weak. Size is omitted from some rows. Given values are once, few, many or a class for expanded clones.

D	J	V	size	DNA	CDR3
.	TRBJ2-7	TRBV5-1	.	TGCGCCAGCAGCTTGGAGGTCGGGAGCTCCTACGAGCAGTACTTC	CASSLEVGSSYEQYF
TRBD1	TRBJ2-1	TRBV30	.	TGTGCCTGGAAGGAACAGGGGGCCTTGTTTGAGCAGTTCTTC	CAWKEQGALFEQFF
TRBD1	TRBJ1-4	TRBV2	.	TGTGCCAGCAGCTACAGGGGTGTCCCTAATGAAAAACTGTTTTTT	CASSYRGVPNEKLFF
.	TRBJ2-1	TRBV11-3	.	TGTGCCAGCAGCTCTTTGGGGAGGTACAATGAGCAGTTCTTC	CASSSLGRYNEQFF
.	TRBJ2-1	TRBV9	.	TGTGCCAGCAGCGTAGGTCAGATGGGGGGACAGAATGAGCAGTTCTTC	CASSVGQMGGQNEQFF
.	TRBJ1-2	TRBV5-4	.	TGTGCCACCAGCAGGGGAGGGGATTCCTTTAACTATGGCTACACCTTC	CATSRGGDSFNYGYTF
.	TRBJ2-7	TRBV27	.	TGTGCCAGCAGTTTAGCGGGAAGGTACGAGCAGTACTTC	CASSLAGRYEQYF
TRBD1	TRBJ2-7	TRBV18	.	TGTGCCAGCTCACTGACAGGGGCTAGCTACGAGCAGTACTTC	CASSLTGASYEQYF
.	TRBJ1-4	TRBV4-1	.	TGCGCCAGCAGCCAGATGGGAGTTAGGAATGAAAAACTGTTTTTT	CASSQMGVRNEKLFF
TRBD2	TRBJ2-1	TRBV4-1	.	TGCGCCAGCAGCCAGGAGACTAGCGGGACCAATGAGCAGTTCTTC	CASSQETSGTNEQFF
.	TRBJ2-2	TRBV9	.	TGTGCCAGCAGTGCGCGCGGGGCCGGGGAGCTGTTTTTT	CASSARGAGELFF
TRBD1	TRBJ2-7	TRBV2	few	TGTGCCAGCGACCTGGACAGGGGGGACTACGAGCAGTACTTC	CASDLDRGDYEQYF
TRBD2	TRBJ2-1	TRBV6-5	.	TGTGCCAGCGGGTTAGCGGGATCCTCCTACAATGAGCAGTTCTTC	CASGLAGSSYNEQFF
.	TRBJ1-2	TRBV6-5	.	TGTGCCAGCAGAGGGGCAAACTATGGCTACACCTTC	CASRGANYGYTF
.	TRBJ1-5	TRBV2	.	TGTGCCAGCACCGAGACCCGCGGGACTTATAGCAATCAGCCCCAGCATTTT	CASTETRGTYSNQPQHF
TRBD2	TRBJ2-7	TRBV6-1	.	TGTGCCAGCAGTAAATCGGGACTAGATAACGAGCAGTACTTC	CASSKSGLDNEQYF
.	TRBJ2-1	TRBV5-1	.	TGCGCCAGCAGCTTGTCGTGGGTGGAGGCCTACAATGAGCAGTTCTTC	CASSLSWVEAYNEQFF
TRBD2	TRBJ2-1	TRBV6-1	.	TGTGCCAGCAGTGTTACCGGGACTAGCGTTGTGGAGGAGCAGTTCTTC	CASSVTGTSVVEEQFF
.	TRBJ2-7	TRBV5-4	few	TGTGCCAGCAGCTTTGACAGCCCTACCTACGAGCAGTACTTC	CASSFDSPTYEQYF
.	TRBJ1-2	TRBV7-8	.	TGTGCCAGCAGCGCTCGAGGGAAGGGCACACCGGGTGGCTACACCTTC	CASSARGKGTPGGYTF
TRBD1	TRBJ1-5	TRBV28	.	TGTGCCAGCAGTTATTCAGGGGGCGCACGGCCCCAGCATTTT	CASSYSGGARPQHF
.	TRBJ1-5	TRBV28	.	TGTGCCAGCAGCCGGGACAATAGCAATCAGCCCCAGCATTTT	CASSRDNSNQPQHF
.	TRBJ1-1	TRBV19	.	TGTGCCAGTAGTCTCCTTTTGAACACTGAAGCTTTCTTT	CASSLLLNTEAFF
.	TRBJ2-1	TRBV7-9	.	TGTGCCAGCAGCCCAGGCAGATGGGGGGACCACGAGCAGTTCTTC	CASSPGRWGDHEQFF
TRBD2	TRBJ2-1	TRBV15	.	TGTGCCACCAGCGGGGGACTAGCGAAAGATGAGCAGTTCTTC	CATSGGLAKDEQFF
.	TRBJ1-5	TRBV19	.	TGTGCCAGTAGTGAGCGGAGTCAGCCCCAGCATTTT	CASSERSQPQHF
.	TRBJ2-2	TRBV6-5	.	TGTGCCAGCAGTCCCGGGACAAGTGGGGAGCTGTTTTTT	CASSPGTSGELFF
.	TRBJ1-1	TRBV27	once	TGTGCCAGCAGTTTAGAGCCAGGGGTCCGCACTGAAGCTTTCTTT	CASSLEPGVRTEAFF
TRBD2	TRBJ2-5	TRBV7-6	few	TGTGCCAGCAGCTTAAGGACTAGCGGGGAGCAAGAGACCCAGTACTTC	CASSLRTSGEQETQYF
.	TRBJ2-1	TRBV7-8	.	TGTGCCAGCAGCCAAACAGACAATGAGCAGTTCTTC	CASSQTDNEQFF
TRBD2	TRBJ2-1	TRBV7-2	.	TGTGCCAGCAGCTTAGGGACTAGCCACAATGAGCAGTTCTTC	CASSLGTSHNEQFF
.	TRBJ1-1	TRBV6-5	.	TGTGCCAGCAGTTACGAGGGCGCGGTGAACACTGAAGCTTTCTTT	CASSYEGAVNTEAFF
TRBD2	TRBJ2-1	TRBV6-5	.	TGTGCCAGCACCGACGGGGGGGCCCTCTACAATGAGCAGTTCTTC	CASTDGGALYNEQFF
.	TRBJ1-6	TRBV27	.	TGTGCCAGCAGTTTTTTCAGGGGTTCACCCCTCCACTTT	CASSFFRGSPLHF
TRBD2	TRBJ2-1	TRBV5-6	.	TGTGCCAGCAGCTCGGGACTAATCTCCTACAATGAGCAGTTCTTC	CASSSGLISYNEQFF
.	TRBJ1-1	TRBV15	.	TGTGCCACCAGCAGAGATTTGAGGAACACTGAAGCTTTCTTT	CATSRDLRNTEAFF
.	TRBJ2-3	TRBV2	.	TGTGCCAGCAGCCCGGAGGGCCTCGGCACAGATACGCAGTATTTT	CASSPEGLGTDTQYF
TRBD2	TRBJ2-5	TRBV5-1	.	TGCGCCAGCAGCGACGGAGGGACTAGCGGCCTCCAAGAGACCCAGTACTTC	CASSDGGTSGLQETQYF
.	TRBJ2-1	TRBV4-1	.	TGCGCCAGCACCCAGGGGGGACGGTACAATGAGCAGTTCTTC	CASTQGGRYNEQFF
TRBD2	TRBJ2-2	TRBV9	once	TGTGCCAGCAGCGTAGCCCCCGCCGGAGCGGGGGGGCAAAGCGGGGAGCTGTTTTTT	CASSVAPAGAGGQSGELFF
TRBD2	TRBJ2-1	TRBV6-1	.	TGTGCCAGCAGTGAAGATAGGACTAGCGGGGGGGCAGATGAGCAGTTCTTC	CASSEDRTSGGADEQFF
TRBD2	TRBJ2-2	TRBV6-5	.	TGTGCCAGCAGTTACGAAGCGGGGGGGAACACCGGGGAGCTGTTTTTT	CASSYEAGGNTGELFF
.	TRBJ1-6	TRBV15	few	TGTGCCACCAGCAGAGGGACATCGGGTTCACCCCTCCACTTT	CATSRGTSGSPLHF
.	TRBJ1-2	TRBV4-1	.	TGCGCCAGCAGCCAAGAGACTGGGACTATGGGGCTTGGCTACACCTTC	CASSQETGTMGLGYTF
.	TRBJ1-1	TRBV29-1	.	TGCAGCGTCGCCTCAGCCGACAGGTTCACTGAAGCTTTCTTT	CSVASADRFTEAFF
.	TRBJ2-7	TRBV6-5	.	TGTGCCAGGGACGACAGGTCTTTTTCCTACGAGCAGTACTTC	CARDDRSFSYEQYF
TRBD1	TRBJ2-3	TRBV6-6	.	TGTGCCAGCAGTCACAACAGGGGGGATACGCAGTATTTT	CASSHNRGDTQYF
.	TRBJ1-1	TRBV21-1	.	TGTGCCAGCAGCAGGAGACAGGGGGGCACTGAAGCTTTCTTT	CASSRRQGGTEAFF
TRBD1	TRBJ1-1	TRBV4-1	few	TGCGCCAGCAGCCAGGCCACCGGGACAGGTAGTATGTACACTGAAGCTTTCTTT	CASSQATGTGSMYTEAFF
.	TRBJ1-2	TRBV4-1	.	TGCGCCAGCAGCCAAGATTATACTGCGAGTGTCGGCTACACCTTC	CASSQDYTASVGYTF
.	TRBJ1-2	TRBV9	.	TGTGCCAGCAGCGCAGGGCCTGCTAACTATGGCTACACCTTC	CASSAGPANYGYTF
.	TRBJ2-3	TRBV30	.	TGTGCCTGGAGTGTCTGGACTAGCACAGATACGCAGTATTTT	CAWSVWTSTDTQYF
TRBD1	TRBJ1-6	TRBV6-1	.	TGTGCCAGCAGATCACAGGGGAATTCACCCCTCCACTTT	CASRSQGNSPLHF
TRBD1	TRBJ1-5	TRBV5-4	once	TGTGCCAGCAGCTTGGGTCCGGGACAGGGCAATCAGCCCCAGCATTTT	CASSLGPGQGNQPQHF
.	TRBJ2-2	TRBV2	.	TGTGCCAGCAAACTGCAAAGCAGGGACACCGGGGAGCTGTTTTTT	CASKLQSRDTGELFF